This T cell receptor (beta chain) was obtained from a study of blood T cell repertoires in COVID-19. Overall study context: Specimens from acute and convalescent COVID-19 originated in the United States, Italy and Spain. Nucleic acid was either cDNA or gDNA, and it came from T cells, B-cell-depleted T cells, or PBMCs.

Original processing notes: Cell counts per sample came from amplifying reference gene primers. Sequencing used immunoSEQ multiplex PCR; TCRdb keeps in-frame clones, though not all of them. D and trimming were read from the DNA, whereas the V and J calls and clone size are those reported in that table. The sample holds under 150,000 clones, roughly 79% seen once. Trimming pared 3 bases from V and 8 bases from J, leaving 19 bases between. Per the germline V gene, CDR1 is GTSNPN and CDR2 is SVGIG (reference sequence). The CDR3 totals 14 residues. The sequence was obtained from a man in his 70s with active or convalescent COVID-19. V and J are TRBV30 and TRBJ1-2; D remains unclear. The sample taken for sequencing was peripheral blood. The DNA for the CDR3 is TGTGCCTGGAGCGACCCCAGACAAGGTAGAGGCTACACCTTC. The encoded protein is CAWSDPRQGRGYTF.